This T cell receptor (beta chain) appears in the sequencing data of a study of blood T cell repertoires in COVID-19. Study information: The samples span acute and convalescent COVID-19 from the United States, Italy and Spain. Sample material is recorded as cDNA or gDNA derived from T cells, B-cell-depleted T cells, or PBMCs.

The method was immunoSEQ multiplex PCR; TCRdb's version includes in-frame clones alone and lacks a portion of them. The sample lists 130,000 or so clones; around 85% were seen once. The CDR3 is 15 residues long. V gave up 3 bases and J gave up 7 bases, with 16 bases separating them. The germline CDR1 and CDR2 sequences are LNHDA and SQIVND (reference sequence). Recovered status applied to Cohort 3 donors who had two consecutive negative PCRs. It also applied to those with clearance or with symptom resolution. The chain links TRBV19 to TRBJ1-5; D might be TRBD1 (5 bases). Source material: PBMCs or T cells enriched from blood (not recorded which). The clonotype originates from a middle-aged man who had recovered from COVID-19. The CDR3 DNA reads as TGTGCCAGTAGTATTCTCATCCAGGGCAGGCAGCCCCAGCATTTT. This encodes CASSILIQGRQPQHF. Looking up the rest from reference TRBV19 and TRBJ1-5 gives the full variable domain: DGGITQSPKYLFRKEGQNVTLSCEQNLNHDAMYWYRQDPGQGLRLIYYSQIVNDFQKGDIAEGYSVSREKKESFPLTVTSAQKNPTAFYLCASSILIQGRQPQHFGDGTRLSIL.